This T cell receptor (beta chain) was captured in a study of OX40 agonist ivuxolimab in advanced cancers. The assay was immunoSEQ multiplex PCR, and TCRdb's table has in-frame clones only and misses some. The sample lists 60,000 to 65,000 clones, more than 80% seen once, with roughly 1.9% in the top ten. The CDR3 contains 14 residues. The V and J ends lost 0 bases and 8 bases, in that order; junction bases with no gene match: 2. Germline CDR1 SGHNT, CDR2 YYREEE (reference sequence). The receptor comes from an adult with an advanced solid tumor such as melanoma, head and neck, liver or kidney cancer. The chain couples TRBV5-4 to TRBJ1-4; 9 nucleotides align to TRBD1. Sequencing used CD4+ or CD8+ T cells sorted from blood, obtained in a trial of the OX40 agonist ivuxolimab. The CDR3 coding sequence is TGTGCCAGCAGCTTGGGGACAGGGGTAGAAAAACTGTTTTTT. Its translation is CASSLGTGVEKLFF.